This entry features one T cell receptor beta chain sequence. These data originate in a study of T cell clusters in autoimmune cytopenias. One tube held mixed TRB-A and TRB-B primer pools for touch-down PCR. From the multiplex PCR reads, TCRdb lists one entry per CDR3 protein and no DNA. This repertoire includes some 5,700 distinct CDR3 sequences. Germline V lookup: CDR1 MRHNA, CDR2 SNTAGT. The CDR3 runs 15 residues. Each sample's input was about 250 ng genomic DNA, roughly 40,000 genome equivalents. The sample was also linked to a second study, of T cell repertoires in aging, cancer and after chemotherapy. As that report states: Healthy donors lost TCR diversity with age mainly through richness, cancer patients through richness and evenness.

This clonotype was sampled from a human donor in good health. What was sequenced was peripheral blood. The chain carries TRBV6-4 and TRBJ2-1. CDR3: CASSASSGTYNEQFF.